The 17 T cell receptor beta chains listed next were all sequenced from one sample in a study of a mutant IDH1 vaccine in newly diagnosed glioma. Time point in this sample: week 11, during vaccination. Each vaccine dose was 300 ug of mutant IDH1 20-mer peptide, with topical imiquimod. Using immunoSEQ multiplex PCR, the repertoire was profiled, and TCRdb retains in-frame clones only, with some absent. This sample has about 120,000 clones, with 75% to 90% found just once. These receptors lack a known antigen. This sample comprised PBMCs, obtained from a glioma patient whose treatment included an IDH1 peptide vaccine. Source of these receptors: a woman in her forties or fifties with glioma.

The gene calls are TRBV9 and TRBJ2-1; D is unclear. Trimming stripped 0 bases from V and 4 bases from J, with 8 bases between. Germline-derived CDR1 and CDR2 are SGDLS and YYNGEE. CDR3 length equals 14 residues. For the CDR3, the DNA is TGTGCCAGCAGCGTAGAGGCGAGATACAATGAGCAGTTCTTC. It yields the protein CASSVEARYNEQFF.

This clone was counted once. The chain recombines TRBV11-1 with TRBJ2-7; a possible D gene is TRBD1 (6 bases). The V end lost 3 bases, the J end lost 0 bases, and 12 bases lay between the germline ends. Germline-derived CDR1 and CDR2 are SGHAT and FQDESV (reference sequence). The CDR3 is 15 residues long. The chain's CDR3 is CASSLVQGSSYEQYF. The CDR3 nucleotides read TGTGCCAGCAGCTTGGTACAGGGAAGCTCCTACGAGCAGTACTTC.

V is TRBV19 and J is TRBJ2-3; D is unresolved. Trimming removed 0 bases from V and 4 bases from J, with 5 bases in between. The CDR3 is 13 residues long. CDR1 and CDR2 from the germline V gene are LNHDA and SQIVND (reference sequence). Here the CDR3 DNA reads TGTGCCAGTAGTATAGATCGGGCAGATACGCAGTATTTT. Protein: CASSIDRADTQYF.

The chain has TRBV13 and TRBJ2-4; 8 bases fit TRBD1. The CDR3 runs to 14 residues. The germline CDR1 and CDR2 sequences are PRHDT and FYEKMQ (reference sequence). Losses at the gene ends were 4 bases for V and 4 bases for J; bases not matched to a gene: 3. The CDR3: CASSSRTGKNIQYF. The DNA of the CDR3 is TGTGCCAGCAGCTCCCGGACAGGGAAAAACATTCAGTACTTC.

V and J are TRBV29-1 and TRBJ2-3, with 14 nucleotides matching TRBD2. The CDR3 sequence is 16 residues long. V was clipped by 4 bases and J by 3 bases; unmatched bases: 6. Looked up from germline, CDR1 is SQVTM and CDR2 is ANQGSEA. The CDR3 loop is CSVVTGTSGSTDTQYF. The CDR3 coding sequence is TGCAGCGTTGTAACAGGGACTAGCGGGAGTACAGATACGCAGTATTTT.

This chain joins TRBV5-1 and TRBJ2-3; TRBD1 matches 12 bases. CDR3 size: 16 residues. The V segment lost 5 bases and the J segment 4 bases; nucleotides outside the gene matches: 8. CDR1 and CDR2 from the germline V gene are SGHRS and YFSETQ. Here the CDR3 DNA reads TGCGCCAGCAGGGGACAGGGGGCCTACACGGCAGATACGCAGTATTTT. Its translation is CASRGQGAYTADTQYF.

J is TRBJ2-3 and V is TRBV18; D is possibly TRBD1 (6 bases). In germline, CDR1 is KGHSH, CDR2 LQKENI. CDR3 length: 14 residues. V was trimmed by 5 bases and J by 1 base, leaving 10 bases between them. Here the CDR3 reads CASSSQGGTDTQYF. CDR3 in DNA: TGTGCCAGCTCATCACAGGGTGGCACAGATACGCAGTATTTT.

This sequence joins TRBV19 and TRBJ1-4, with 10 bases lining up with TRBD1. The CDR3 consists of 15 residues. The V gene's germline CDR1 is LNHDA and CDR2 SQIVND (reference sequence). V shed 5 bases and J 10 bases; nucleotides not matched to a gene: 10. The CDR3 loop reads CASSQPGQGTGKLFF. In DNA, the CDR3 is TGTGCCAGTAGTCAACCGGGACAGGGGACAGGAAAACTGTTTTTT.

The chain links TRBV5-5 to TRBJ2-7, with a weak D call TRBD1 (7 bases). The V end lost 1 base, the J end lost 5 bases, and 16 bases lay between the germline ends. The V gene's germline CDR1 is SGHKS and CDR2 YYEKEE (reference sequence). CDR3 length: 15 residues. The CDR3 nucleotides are TGTGCCAGCAGCTTGAGACCAGGGGGGACAGACGAGCAGTACTTC. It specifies CASSLRPGGTDEQYF.

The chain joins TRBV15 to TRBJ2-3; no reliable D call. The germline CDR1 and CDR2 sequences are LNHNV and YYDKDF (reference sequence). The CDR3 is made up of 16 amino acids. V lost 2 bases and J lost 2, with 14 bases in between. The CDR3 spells CATSRRVLGTTDTQYF. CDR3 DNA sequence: TGTGCCACCAGCAGAAGAGTCCTAGGTACCACAGATACGCAGTATTTT.

The CDR3 protein is CASSLSREQFF. CDR3 nucleotides: TGTGCCAGCAGCCTGTCTCGCGAGCAGTTCTTC. V and J are TRBV7-9 and TRBJ2-1; D gene ambiguous. Germline CDR1 and CDR2: SEHNR and FQNEAQ (reference sequence). V lost 5 bases to trimming and J lost 10 bases, with 9 bases between them. This CDR3 has 11 residues.

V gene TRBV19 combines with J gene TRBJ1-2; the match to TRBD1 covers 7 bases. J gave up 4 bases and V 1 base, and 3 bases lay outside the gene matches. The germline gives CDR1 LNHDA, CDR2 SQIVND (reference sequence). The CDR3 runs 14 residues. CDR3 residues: CASSIAGQAYGYTF. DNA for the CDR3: TGTGCCAGTAGTATAGCCGGACAGGCCTATGGCTACACCTTC.

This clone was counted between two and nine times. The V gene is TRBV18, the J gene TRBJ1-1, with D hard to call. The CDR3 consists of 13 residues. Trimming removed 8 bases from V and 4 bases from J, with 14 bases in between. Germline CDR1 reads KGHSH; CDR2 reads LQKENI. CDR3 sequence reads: CASASSFGTEAFF. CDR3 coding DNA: TGTGCCAGCGCATCCAGTTTCGGCACTGAAGCTTTCTTT.

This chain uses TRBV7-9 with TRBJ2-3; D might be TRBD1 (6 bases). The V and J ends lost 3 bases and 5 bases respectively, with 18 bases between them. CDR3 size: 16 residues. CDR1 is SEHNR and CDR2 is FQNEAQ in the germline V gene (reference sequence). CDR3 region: CASSFGRGGQKDTQYF. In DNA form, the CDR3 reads TGTGCCAGCAGCTTTGGCAGGGGCGGGCAGAAAGATACGCAGTATTTT.

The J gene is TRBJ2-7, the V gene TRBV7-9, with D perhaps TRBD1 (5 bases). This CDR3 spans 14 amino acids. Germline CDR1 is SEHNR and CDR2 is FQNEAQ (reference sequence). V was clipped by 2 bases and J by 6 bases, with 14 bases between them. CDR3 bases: TGTGCCAGCAGCTTATCCCCGGCCAGGGCCGAGCAGTACTTC. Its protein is CASSLSPARAEQYF.

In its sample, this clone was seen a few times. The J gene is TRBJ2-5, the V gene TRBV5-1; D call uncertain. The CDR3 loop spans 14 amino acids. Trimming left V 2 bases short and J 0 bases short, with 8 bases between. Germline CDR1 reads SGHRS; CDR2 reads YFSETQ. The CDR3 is CASSFKSNQETQYF. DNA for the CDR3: TGCGCCAGCAGCTTTAAATCCAACCAAGAGACCCAGTACTTC. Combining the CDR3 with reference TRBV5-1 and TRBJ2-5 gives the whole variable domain KAGVTQTPRYLIKTRGQQVTLSCSPISGHRSVSWYQQTPGQGLQFLFEYFSETQRNKGNFPGRFSGRQFSNSRSEMNVSTLELGDSALYLCASSFKSNQETQYFGPGTRLLVL.

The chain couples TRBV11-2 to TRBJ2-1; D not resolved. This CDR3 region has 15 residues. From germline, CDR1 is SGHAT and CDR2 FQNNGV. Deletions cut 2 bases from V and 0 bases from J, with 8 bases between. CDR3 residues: CASSLRASSYNEQFF. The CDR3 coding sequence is TGTGCCAGCAGCTTAAGGGCGAGCTCCTACAATGAGCAGTTCTTC.